Listed below are T cell receptor beta chains from one sample, sequenced in a study of T cell repertoires in cytomegalovirus infection. Each CDR3 protein gets one entry after TCRdb re-called the reads with MiXCR. The sample holds approximately 180,000 distinct CDR3 sequences; about a tenth are singletons and the top ten take about 4.6%. The sequenced sample consisted of PBMCs. Receptors were obtained from a human donor in good health (CMV status not recorded). Some clones in this sample may be carry-over from other donors' samples. Each CDR3 is given with its conserved first and last residue. D genes are given only for firm matches. Some rows have no size entry. The others give once, few or many, or a class for an expanded clone.

D	V	size	J	DNA	CDR3
-	TRBV28	few	TRBJ1-4	TGTGCCAGCAGGCCTGGGACGGCACAAAAACTGTTTTTT	CASRPGTAQKLFF
-	TRBV6-8	-	TRBJ2-7	TGTGCCAGCAGTTACAGGCCTCCCGACGAGCAGTACTTC	CASSYRPPDEQYF
-	TRBV9	-	TRBJ2-6	TGTGCCAGCAGCGTACAGCCGTCGGGGCCTGGGGCCAACGTCCTGACTTTC	CASSVQPSGPGANVLTF
TRBD1	TRBV20-1	many	TRBJ1-4	TGCAGTGCGCTATGGGACAGGGGGCTCGGTGGGGGTGAAAAACTGTTTTTT	CSALWDRGLGGGEKLFF
TRBD2	TRBV11-2	many	TRBJ2-2	TGTGCCAGCAGCTTAGACCTTAGCGGGAGAGCCGGGGAGCTGTTTTTT	CASSLDLSGRAGELFF
-	TRBV7-2	many	TRBJ2-5	TGTGCCAGCAGCTTAGTCTGGAGAAGAGAAGAGACCCAGTACTTC	CASSLVWRREETQYF
-	TRBV30	-	TRBJ1-2	TGTGCCTGGACCGATAACTATGGCTACACCTTC	CAWTDNYGYTF
-	TRBV14	once	TRBJ1-1	TGTGCCAGCAGCCGCCTGGACGTCACTGAAGCTTTCTTT	CASSRLDVTEAFF
TRBD1	TRBV5-5	-	TRBJ1-6	TGTGCCAGCAGGACCCGGGACAGTAATTCACCCCTCCACTTT	CASRTRDSNSPLHF
-	TRBV12-3/TRBV12-4	few	TRBJ1-2	TGTGCCAGCAGCCCCGTTCGCGTAGGGACGGTGGGTGTCTATGGCTACACCTTC	CASSPVRVGTVGVYGYTF
-	TRBV6-2/TRBV6-3	many	TRBJ1-2	TGTGCCAGCAGTTACCAAAGAGGTCGGACGGGGCTATCTAACTATGGCTACACCTTC	CASSYQRGRTGLSNYGYTF
-	TRBV4-1	many	TRBJ1-4	TGCGCCAGCAGCCAAGGAGTAGGCACAACTAATGAAAAACTGTTTTTT	CASSQGVGTTNEKLFF
TRBD1	TRBV2	-	TRBJ2-7	TGTGCCAGCAGTGAAGACCCGGGACAGGCGTCGGCTAAGCAGTACTTC	CASSEDPGQASAKQYF
TRBD2	TRBV20-1	many	TRBJ2-1	TGCAGTGCGACCACCTCCCTGGCGGGAGGGCTCTCCTACAATGAGCAGTTCTTC	CSATTSLAGGLSYNEQFF
-	TRBV5-1	few	TRBJ2-7	TGCGCCAGCAGTCCCGAGGGGCAGTACTTC	CASSPEGQYF
-	TRBV3-1	-	TRBJ2-3	TGTGCCAGCAGCCAAGGATTTACGTTAGCGGAAACAGATACGCAGTATTTT	CASSQGFTLAETDTQYF
TRBD2	TRBV12-3/TRBV12-4	many	TRBJ2-1	TGTGCCAGCATCTCAGGGGGGGGACTAGCGGGAGGGAGCTCCTACAATGAGCAGTTCTTC	CASISGGGLAGGSSYNEQFF
-	TRBV12-3/TRBV12-4	many	TRBJ2-1	TGTGCCAGCAGTTTACGAGCGGAACACAATGAGCAGTTCTTC	CASSLRAEHNEQFF
-	TRBV20-1	-	TRBJ2-3	TGCAGTGCAACTACAGACACAGATACGCAGTATTTT	CSATTDTDTQYF
TRBD1	TRBV11-1	many	TRBJ1-6	TGTGCCAGCAGCGCTAGCGGTACAGGGGGCGGTAATTCACCCCTCCACTTT	CASSASGTGGGNSPLHF
-	TRBV7-2	few	TRBJ1-3	TGTGCCAGCAGCTTCTGGGCTGGAAACACCATATATTTT	CASSFWAGNTIYF
TRBD2	TRBV7-2	many	TRBJ2-1	TGTGCCAGCACCCCCCGGGCTCAGGGAGGGAATGAGCAGTTCTTC	CASTPRAQGGNEQFF
-	TRBV12-3/TRBV12-4	many	TRBJ1-2	TGTGCCAGCACCCTGGACAGCCTCTATGGCTACACCTTC	CASTLDSLYGYTF
-	TRBV29-1	many	TRBJ1-1	TGCAGCGTTGTAAGACAGATGAACACTGAAGCTTTCTTT	CSVVRQMNTEAFF
-	TRBV4-3	-	TRBJ2-1	TGCGCCAGCAGCCAAGGACTCCAGCGGCGGAACAATGAGCAGTTCTTC	CASSQGLQRRNNEQFF
TRBD1	TRBV12-3/TRBV12-4	many	TRBJ2-3	TGTGCCAGCAGCACGGACAGGGGGCAGGGAGATACGCAGTATTTT	CASSTDRGQGDTQYF
-	TRBV10-3	-	TRBJ1-1	TGTGCCATCAGTGTGTTGTCAGGGGCTAGGAACACTGAAGCTTTCTTT	CAISVLSGARNTEAFF
-	TRBV4-1	few	TRBJ1-2	TGCGCCAGCAGCCAAGTGAGGACAGCGAGCTATGGCTACACCTTC	CASSQVRTASYGYTF
-	TRBV28	many	TRBJ1-2	TGTGCCAGCAGTTTGGTTCAGGGGAAGATTCTAGCTAACTATGGCTACACCTTC	CASSLVQGKILANYGYTF
-	TRBV7-8	-	TRBJ1-2	TGTGCCAGCAACTTACTTCCAGGGCGCCCTTATAACTATGGCTACACCTTC	CASNLLPGRPYNYGYTF
TRBD1	TRBV7-8	many	TRBJ1-6	TGTGCCAGCAGCAAAGACAGGGGTGGTTCACCCCTCCACTTT	CASSKDRGGSPLHF
TRBD2	TRBV29-1	many	TRBJ2-5	TGCAGCGTTGGAGCGGGAGGGAGGAGAGAGACCCAGTACTTC	CSVGAGGRRETQYF
-	TRBV7-9	medium-sized	TRBJ2-7	TGTGCCAGCAGCTACCGGGACTGGGGGTCCTACGAGCAGTACTTC	CASSYRDWGSYEQYF
-	TRBV7-2	many	TRBJ2-7	TGTGCCAGCAGCTCGTCCGGGACCACCTACGAGCAGTACTTC	CASSSSGTTYEQYF
TRBD2	TRBV20-1	many	TRBJ2-1	TGCAGTGCTAGAGATCCGTGGGGACTAAACAATGAGCAGTTCTTC	CSARDPWGLNNEQFF
TRBD2	TRBV7-6	many	TRBJ2-3	TGTGCCAGCAGCTTAGGACCGGGACTAGCGGGAGGGCCTAGGGCAGATACGCAGTATTTT	CASSLGPGLAGGPRADTQYF
-	TRBV19	many	TRBJ2-5	TGTGCCAGTAGTATCTCCGGGGAGACCCAGTACTTC	CASSISGETQYF
TRBD1	TRBV15	-	TRBJ2-3	TGTGCCACCGACATACCGGGACAGGGCAGTAGGCGCGGCACAGATACGCAGTATTTT	CATDIPGQGSRRGTDTQYF
-	TRBV7-2	many	TRBJ2-2	TGTGCCAGCAGCTTAGACTACACCGGGGAGCTGTTTTTT	CASSLDYTGELFF
-	TRBV7-2	many	TRBJ1-2	TGTGCCAGCAGCTTATATGGCGGGCCGGAGATGAGTGATGGCTACACCTTC	CASSLYGGPEMSDGYTF
-	TRBV28	-	TRBJ1-1	TGTGCCAGCAGTTACAGACAGGTGGGCACTGAAGCTTTCTTT	CASSYRQVGTEAFF
-	TRBV25-1	many	TRBJ2-1	TGTGCCAGCAGTGGAGTGGGCGTGGCTTTAGACGAGCAGTTCTTC	CASSGVGVALDEQFF
TRBD2	TRBV27	few	TRBJ2-1	TGTGCCAGCAGACCCCAGGCTAGCGGGGGGGACTACAATGAGCAGTTCTTC	CASRPQASGGDYNEQFF
TRBD1	TRBV6-5	-	TRBJ2-3	TGTGCCAGCAGTTGGAACAGGGGATCAGATACGCAGTATTTT	CASSWNRGSDTQYF
TRBD1	TRBV7-2	many	TRBJ2-2	TGTGCCAGCAGCACCCGGGACAGGGCGATTTCCGGGGAGCTGTTTTTT	CASSTRDRAISGELFF
-	TRBV28	few	TRBJ1-2	TGTGCCAGCAGTAATCGGGGGTATGGCTACACCTTC	CASSNRGYGYTF
TRBD1	TRBV28	few	TRBJ2-7	TGTGCCAGCAGTTGGTCGGACAGGGGAGCCCAGTACTTC	CASSWSDRGAQYF
TRBD1	TRBV3-1	-	TRBJ1-1	TGTGCCAGCAGTCTGACAGGGTTCACTGAAGCTTTCTTT	CASSLTGFTEAFF
TRBD1	TRBV10-3	few	TRBJ1-6	TGTGCCATCAGTGAGCAGGGGGCCCATAATTCACCCCTCCACTTT	CAISEQGAHNSPLHF
-	TRBV24-1	many	TRBJ1-5	TGTGCCACCAGTGACCCCTCCCAGGGGCTTGGCAATCAGCCCCAGCATTTT	CATSDPSQGLGNQPQHF
-	TRBV25-1	many	TRBJ2-2	TGTGCCAGCAGTGGCGGGACGGTGAACACCGGGGAGCTGTTTTTT	CASSGGTVNTGELFF
-	TRBV20-1	many	TRBJ1-2	TGCAGTGCTAGAGAGACGGACAGCAGAGTCTATGGCTACACCTTC	CSARETDSRVYGYTF
TRBD1	TRBV9	-	TRBJ2-2	TGTGCCAGCACCGGGACAGGGGACGCAGGGGAGCTGTTTTTT	CASTGTGDAGELFF
TRBD2	TRBV14	-	TRBJ2-7	TGTGCCAGCAGCCAACTAGCGGAAACTTACGAGCAGTACTTC	CASSQLAETYEQYF
-	TRBV18	-	TRBJ1-1	TGTGCCAGCTCACCCGTTGGAGGGAACACTGAAGCTTTCTTT	CASSPVGGNTEAFF
-	TRBV24-1	many	TRBJ1-1	TGTGCCACCAGTGACCTGAAGGGAGAAGCTTTCTTT	CATSDLKGEAFF
TRBD1	TRBV7-8	many	TRBJ1-1	TGTGCCAGCAGCCCGAGGACAGGGTCGAACACTGAAGCTTTCTTT	CASSPRTGSNTEAFF